Below, 6 T cell receptor beta chains from the same sample are listed, as sequenced in a study of T cells in Graves' hyperthyroidism and ophthalmopathy. Regions amplified from RNA transcripts were the TCR beta CDR3 regions. The TCR CDR3 was amplified in a first-round RT-PCR using the HTBI primer set. TCRdb re-called the multiplex PCR reads through MiXCR, storing one row per CDR3 protein. This table has around 350,000 distinct CDR3 sequences, approximately 13% appearing once. The sequenced material came from blood. Every receptor here comes from a woman younger than 35 with Graves' hyperthyroidism.

This clonotype was detected only a few times. The chain joins TRBV25-1 to TRBJ2-3; D is ambiguous. Trimming removed 5 bases at V and 6 bases at J, with 12 bases between. In germline, CDR1 is MGHDK, CDR2 SYGVNS. This CDR3 is 13 amino acids long. CDR3 sequence reads: CASSPLVGDTQYF. Written as DNA, the CDR3 is TGTGCCAGCAGTCCCCTTGTCGGGGATACGCAGTATTTT.

This sequence joins TRBV9 and TRBJ2-1, with 10 bases aligning to TRBD2. The junction had 7 bases not matched to a gene; V was cut back by 3 bases and J by 7 bases. The CDR3 is 15 amino acids. Germline-derived CDR1 and CDR2 are SGDLS and YYNGEE. Here the CDR3 reads CASSGGLALRNEQFF. For the CDR3, the DNA is TGTGCCAGCAGCGGGGGACTAGCGCTTCGGAATGAGCAGTTCTTC.

This clonotype came up a few times. The chain couples TRBV6-1 to TRBJ2-2, with 9 bases identical to TRBD2. Germline V gene lookup returns CDR1 MNHNS and CDR2 SASEGT. The CDR3 sequence is 15 residues long. The V segment lost 6 bases and the J segment 7 bases; nucleotides outside the gene matches: 9. The CDR3 coding sequence is TGTGCCAGCAGAGCCTCTAGCGGGACGGGCGGGGAGCTGTTTTTT. It is translated as CASRASSGTGGELFF.

At least ten counts were recorded for this clonotype. V usage is TRBV6-2 or TRBV6-3 and J usage is TRBJ1-5; 12 nucleotides line up with TRBD1. After removal of 3 bases from V and 7 bases from J, the junction contained 10 bases not matched to a gene. The CDR3 contains 17 residues. Per germline, CDR1 MNHEY and CDR2 SVGEGT. CDR3 region: CASSYPAFGTGGQPQHF. CDR3 nucleotide sequence: TGTGCCAGCAGTTATCCGGCGTTCGGGACAGGGGGCCAGCCCCAGCATTTT.

This clonotype was seen repeatedly, ten times or more. The V gene is TRBV4-1, the J gene TRBJ2-5; D may be TRBD1 or TRBD2 (5 bases each). V lost 2 bases, J lost 1 base, and 17 bases lay in between. Looked up from germline, CDR1 is MGHRA and CDR2 is YSYEKL. The CDR3 is made up of 17 amino acids. The CDR3 sequence is CASSQSPGSGSQETQYF. CDR3 nucleotide sequence: TGCGCCAGCAGCCAAAGCCCGGGGTCAGGGAGCCAAGAGACCCAGTACTTC.

This clonotype was detected a few times. The chain is built from TRBV19 and TRBJ2-5; no clear D. The CDR3 extends over 12 amino acids. Germline CDR1 and CDR2: LNHDA and SQIVND (reference sequence). The germline V and J ends were trimmed by 3 bases and 5 bases, with 7 bases remaining between them. CDR3 sequence reads: CASSMDSETQYF. In DNA, the CDR3 is TGTGCCAGTAGTATGGATAGTGAGACCCAGTACTTC. Variable domain in full (rest from reference TRBV19 and TRBJ2-5): DGGITQSPKYLFRKEGQNVTLSCEQNLNHDAMYWYRQDPGQGLRLIYYSQIVNDFQKGDIAEGYSVSREKKESFPLTVTSAQKNPTAFYLCASSMDSETQYFGPGTRLLVL.